The 5 T cell receptor beta chains below come from one sample, sequenced in a study of T cell responses to AZD1222 COVID-19 vaccine. Libraries were prepared by immunoSEQ multiplex PCR; TCRdb keeps only in-frame clonotypes and omits some of them. The sample contains 120,000 or so clones, roughly 90% of which appear only once. The sample in question was peripheral blood, obtained on day 0 of AZD1222 vaccination. Receptors were obtained from an adult in good health.

The chain links TRBV5-1 to TRBJ1-1; D is unresolved. Trimming removed 0 bases at V and 0 bases at J, with 3 bases between. The CDR3 is 13 residues long. Germline CDR1 reads SGHRS; CDR2 reads YFSETQ. The CDR3 reads CASSLAVNTEAFF. The CDR3 region has the DNA TGCGCCAGCAGCTTGGCTGTGAACACTGAAGCTTTCTTT.

This chain uses TRBV5-8 with TRBJ1-1; D is uncertain. V dropped 1 base and J dropped 0 bases, with 7 bases sitting between them. CDR1 is SGHTS, CDR2 YDEGEE, per germline. The CDR3 sequence is 14 residues long. Written as DNA, the CDR3 is TGTGCCAGCAGCTTGCGGTGGATGAACACTGAAGCTTTCTTT. This sequence encodes CASSLRWMNTEAFF.

The rearrangement links TRBV19 to TRBJ2-7; TRBD1 matches 9 bases. After removal of 3 bases from V and 6 bases from J, the junction contained 6 bases not matched to a gene. The CDR3 runs to 14 residues. In germline, CDR1 is LNHDA, CDR2 SQIVND (reference sequence). Here the CDR3 DNA reads TGTGCCAGTAGTATGGGACAGGGTGGAGGCGAGCAGTACTTC. Its protein is CASSMGQGGGEQYF.

This clone is a singleton in its sample. The V call is TRBV19, the J call TRBJ2-2; D not resolved. The CDR3 is 11 amino acids. CDR1 and CDR2 from the germline V gene are LNHDA and SQIVND (reference sequence). Trimming cost V 11 bases and J 6 bases, with 10 bases left between them. CDR3 DNA: TGTGCCGTAAAGACGGCCGGGGAGCTGTTTTTT. It encodes CAVKTAGELFF.

The V and J genes are TRBV10-3 and TRBJ2-1; D is undetermined. CDR1 ENHRY and CDR2 SYGVKD come from the germline V gene. This CDR3 is built from 12 residues. V shed 6 bases and J shed 6 bases, with 9 bases lying between them. CDR3 DNA sequence: TGTGCCATCAGAACGGACGGCAATGAGCAGTTCTTC. It encodes CAIRTDGNEQFF.